This section outlines one T cell receptor (beta chain) sequence together with its context. What it binds is not known. The data originate from a study of shared clonotypes between healthy human individuals. Each of the donors was a healthy adult who was HIV-negative and had not had a recent acute infection or vaccination. The assay used deep level. Original processing notes: ImmunoSEQ output held junction-only sequences without quality scores, so filtering differed. Here immunoSEQ multiplex PCR was the method, and the copy in TCRdb shows in-frame clones only, minus some. For V, J and clone size, that table is used; D and trimming come from the DNA. The sample gives more than 550,000 clones, less than 95% of which show up once; 30% to 35% is in the top ten. Whole-study results and caveats: Rarefaction curves obtained for sorted subsets showed sequencing incomplete despite large depth.

The length of the CDR3 is 15 residues. Germline V gene sequence: CDR1 MNHEY, CDR2 SMNVEV (reference sequence). V gave up 5 bases and J gave up 2 bases; unmatched junction bases: 4. The sequence derives from a man in his late teens or twenties in good health. Some clones in this sample may be carry-over from other donors' samples. The chain carries TRBV27 and TRBJ2-1, with 9 bases fitting TRBD1. The specimen was memory CD8+ T cells from PBMCs. As for subset: CD45RO+ cells pooled with CCR7-negative TemRA cells. The CDR3 bases are TGTGCCAGCAGTCTGACAGGGGGTCCCTACAATGAGCAGTTCTTC. Its translation is CASSLTGGPYNEQFF.